The T cell receptor (beta chain) under discussion was sequenced for a study of blood T cell repertoires in COVID-19. Germline CDR1 and CDR2: SGDLS and YYNGEE. J gave up 5 bases and V 3 bases, and 2 bases lay outside the gene matches. This CDR3 spans 12 amino acids. Repertoires were generated with immunoSEQ multiplex PCR, while TCRdb's copy carries only in-frame clones and drops some. The sample has about 300,000 clones; approximately 90% are singletons. The receptor was derived from a woman aged 25 to 39 who had recovered from COVID-19. The sequenced sample was PBMCs or T cells enriched from blood (not recorded which). J is TRBJ2-7 and V is TRBV9, with 7 bases identical to TRBD1. The CDR3 DNA reads as TGTGCCAGCAGCGGACAGGGCAACGAGCAGTACTTC. Encoded protein: CASSGQGNEQYF.